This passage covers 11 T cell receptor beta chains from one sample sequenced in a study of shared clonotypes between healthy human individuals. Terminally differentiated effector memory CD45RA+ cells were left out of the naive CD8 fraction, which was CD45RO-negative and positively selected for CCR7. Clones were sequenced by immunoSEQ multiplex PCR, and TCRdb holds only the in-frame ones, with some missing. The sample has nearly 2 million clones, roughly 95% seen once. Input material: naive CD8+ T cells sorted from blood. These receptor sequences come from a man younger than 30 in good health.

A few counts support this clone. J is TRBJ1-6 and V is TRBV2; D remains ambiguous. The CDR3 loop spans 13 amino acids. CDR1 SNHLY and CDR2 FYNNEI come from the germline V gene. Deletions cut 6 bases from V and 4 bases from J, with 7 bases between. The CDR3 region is CASRSLYNSPLHF. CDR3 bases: TGTGCCAGCAGGTCGCTGTATAATTCACCCCTCCACTTT.

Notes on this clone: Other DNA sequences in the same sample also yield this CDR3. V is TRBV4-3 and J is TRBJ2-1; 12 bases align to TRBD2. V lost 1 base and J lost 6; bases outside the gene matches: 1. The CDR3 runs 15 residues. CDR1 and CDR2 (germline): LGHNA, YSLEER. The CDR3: CASSQGLAGANEQFF. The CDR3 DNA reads TGCGCCAGCAGCCAAGGACTAGCGGGAGCCAATGAGCAGTTCTTC.

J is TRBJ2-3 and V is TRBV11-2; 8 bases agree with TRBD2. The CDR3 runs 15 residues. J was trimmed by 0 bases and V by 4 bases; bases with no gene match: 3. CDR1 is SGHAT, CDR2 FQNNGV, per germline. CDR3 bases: TGTGCCAGCAGCTCCATAGCGGGGAGCACAGATACGCAGTATTTT. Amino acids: CASSSIAGSTDTQYF.

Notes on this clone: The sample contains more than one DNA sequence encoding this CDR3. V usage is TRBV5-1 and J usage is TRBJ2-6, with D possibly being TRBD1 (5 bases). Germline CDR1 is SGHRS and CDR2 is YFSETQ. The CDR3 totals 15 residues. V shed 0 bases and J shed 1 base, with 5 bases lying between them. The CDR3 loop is CASSLAGSGANVLTF. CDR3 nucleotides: TGCGCCAGCAGCTTGGCAGGGTCTGGGGCCAACGTCCTGACTTTC.

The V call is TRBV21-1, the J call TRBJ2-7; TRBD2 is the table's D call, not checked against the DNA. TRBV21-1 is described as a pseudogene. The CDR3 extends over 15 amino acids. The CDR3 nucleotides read TGTGCCAGCAGCAAAACTCTGCGGGAGCCGCGTGAGCAGTACTTC. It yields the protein CASSKTLREPREQYF.

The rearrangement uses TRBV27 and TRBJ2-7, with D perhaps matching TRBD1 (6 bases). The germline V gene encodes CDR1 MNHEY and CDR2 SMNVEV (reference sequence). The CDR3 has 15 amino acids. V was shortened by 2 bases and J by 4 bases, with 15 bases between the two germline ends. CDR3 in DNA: TGTGCCAGCAGTTTAAATTCCAGGGGAGCATACGAGCAGTACTTC. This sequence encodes CASSLNSRGAYEQYF.

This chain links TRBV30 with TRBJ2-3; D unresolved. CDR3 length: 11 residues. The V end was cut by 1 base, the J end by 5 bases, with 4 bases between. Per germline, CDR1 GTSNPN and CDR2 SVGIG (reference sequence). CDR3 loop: CAWSAVDTQYF. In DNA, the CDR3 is TGTGCCTGGAGTGCCGTAGATACGCAGTATTTT.

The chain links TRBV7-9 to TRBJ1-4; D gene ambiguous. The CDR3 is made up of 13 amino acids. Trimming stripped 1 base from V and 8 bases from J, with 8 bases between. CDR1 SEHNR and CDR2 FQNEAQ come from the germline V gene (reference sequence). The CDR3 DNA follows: TGTGCCAGCAGCTTAGATGACTTGGAAAAACTGTTTTTT. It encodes CASSLDDLEKLFF.

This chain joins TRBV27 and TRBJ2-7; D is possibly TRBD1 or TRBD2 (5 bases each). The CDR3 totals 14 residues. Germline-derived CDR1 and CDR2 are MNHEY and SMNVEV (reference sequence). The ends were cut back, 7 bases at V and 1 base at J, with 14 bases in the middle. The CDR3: CASTGRDPSYEQYF. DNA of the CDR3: TGTGCCAGCACGGGCAGGGACCCTTCCTACGAGCAGTACTTC.

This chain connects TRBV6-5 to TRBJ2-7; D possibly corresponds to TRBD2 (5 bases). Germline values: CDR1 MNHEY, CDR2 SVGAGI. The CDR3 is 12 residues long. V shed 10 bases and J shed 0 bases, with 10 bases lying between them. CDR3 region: CATSGSSYEQYF. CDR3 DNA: TGTGCCACTTCGGGGAGCTCCTACGAGCAGTACTTC.

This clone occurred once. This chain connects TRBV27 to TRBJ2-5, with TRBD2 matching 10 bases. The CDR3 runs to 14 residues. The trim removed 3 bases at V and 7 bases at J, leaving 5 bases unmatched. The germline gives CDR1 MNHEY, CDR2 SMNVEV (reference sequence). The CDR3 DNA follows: TGTGCCAGCAGTTTTCTAGCGGGAGAAGGGACCCAGTACTTC. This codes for CASSFLAGEGTQYF.